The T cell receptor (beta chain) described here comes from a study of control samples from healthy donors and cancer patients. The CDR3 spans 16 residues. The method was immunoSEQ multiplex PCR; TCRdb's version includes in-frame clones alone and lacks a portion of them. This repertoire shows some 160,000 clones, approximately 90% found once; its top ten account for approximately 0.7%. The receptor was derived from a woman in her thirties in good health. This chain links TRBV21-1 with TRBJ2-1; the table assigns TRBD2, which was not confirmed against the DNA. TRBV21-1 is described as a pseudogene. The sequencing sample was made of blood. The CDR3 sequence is CASSNRRGKAVDEQFF. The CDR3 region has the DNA TGTGCCAGCAGCAATAGGAGAGGTAAGGCAGTGGATGAGCAGTTCTTC.